The 19 T cell receptor beta chains below were found in one sample sequenced in a study of blood T cell repertoires in COVID-19 (dated by TCRdb to 2018 to 2020). Libraries were constructed by the immunoSEQ multiplex PCR assay. Sourced from immuneACCESS, this table was stored by TCRdb with only in-frame sequences that have V and J called. A share of the clones is absent; for the studies checked, an unresolved V gene accounts for under half, and the remainder has no known explanation. This sample comprises 250,000 or so clones, approximately 83% of them detected only once. Over 4.5% of the sample is taken by the ten largest. Sample: peripheral blood. Receptor source: a human donor in a cohort sampled during active COVID-19.

The chain has TRBV3-1 (or the pseudogene TRBV3-2) and TRBJ1-1, with D uncertain. Germline values: CDR1 LGHDT, CDR2 YNNKEL (reference sequence). The CDR3 is 12 residues long. Between the trimmed V and J ends, which lost 10 bases and 2 bases, there was a span of 11 bases. CDR3 loop: CATSLGNTEAFF. CDR3 sequence (DNA): TGTGCCACCTCGTTGGGCAACACTGAAGCTTTCTTT.

This rearrangement joins TRBV10-3 to TRBJ2-5; 9 bases match TRBD2. The CDR3 extends over 15 amino acids. Looked up from germline, CDR1 is ENHRY and CDR2 is SYGVKD. Trimming took 0 bases from V and 6 from J; bases not matched to a gene: 5. The CDR3 region has the DNA TGTGCCATCAGTGAGTCTAGCGGGAGAGCAAAGACCCAGTACTTC. Translating it yields CAISESSGRAKTQYF.

This sequence joins TRBV6-5 and TRBJ2-1, with a tentative D call TRBD1 (6 bases). This CDR3 is 11 amino acids long. Trimming removed 7 bases from V and 9 bases from J, with 10 bases in between. The germline gives CDR1 MNHEY, CDR2 SVGAGI. CDR3 in amino acids: CASTQGPEQFF. The CDR3 bases are TGTGCCAGCACCCAGGGGCCTGAGCAGTTCTTC.

This chain uses TRBV27 with TRBJ2-5; TRBD1 matches at 10 bases. The J segment lost 5 bases and the V segment lost 4 bases, leaving 7 bases of the junction unmatched. The CDR3 contains 15 residues. Looked up from germline, CDR1 is MNHEY and CDR2 is SMNVEV (reference sequence). In DNA form, the CDR3 reads TGTGCCAGCAGTTCCCGACAGGGGGCTTGGGAGACCCAGTACTTC. As protein: CASSSRQGAWETQYF.

The V call is TRBV28, the J call TRBJ1-3; TRBD1 matches 9 bases. Germline V gives CDR1 MDHEN, CDR2 SYDVKM. This CDR3 contains 15 residues. V was clipped by 5 bases and J by 2 bases; unmatched bases: 4. CDR3 DNA sequence: TGTGCCAGCAGTACCACAGGGGGCACTGGAAACACCATATATTTT. As protein: CASSTTGGTGNTIYF.

J is TRBJ2-3 and V is TRBV28; D unresolved. The germline V gene has CDR1 MDHEN and CDR2 SYDVKM. The V and J ends lost 3 bases and 2 bases respectively, with 9 bases between them. This CDR3 is built from 14 residues. The CDR3 here is CASSFLQLTDTQYF. CDR3 sequence (DNA): TGTGCCAGCAGTTTTTTACAGCTCACAGATACGCAGTATTTT.

This clone was seen a few times. The chain has TRBV2 and TRBJ1-5; 7 bases agree with TRBD1. CDR3 length: 21 amino acids. Germline CDR1 reads SNHLY; CDR2 reads FYNNEI. The junction had 18 bases not matched to a gene; V was cut back by 1 base and J by 0 bases. CDR3 residues: CASSEVTWRDSNSNSNQPQHF. The CDR3 nucleotides are TGTGCCAGCAGTGAAGTTACATGGAGGGACAGCAATTCCAATAGCAATCAGCCCCAGCATTTT.

The gene calls are TRBV11-2 and TRBJ1-6; 8 bases fit TRBD1. This CDR3 comprises 15 residues. Germline trimming cut 10 bases from V and 8 bases from J; bases unmatched to any gene: 13. Germline CDR1 SGHAT, CDR2 FQNNGV. The chain's CDR3 is CATTADRGLYSPLHF. CDR3 DNA sequence: TGTGCCACCACCGCCGACAGGGGTCTATATTCACCCCTCCACTTT.

This clone was seen once. The chain carries TRBV14 and TRBJ2-1; TRBD1 matches at 8 bases. With 1 base clipped from V and 2 bases from J, the junction kept 4 bases outside the gene matches. Per the germline V gene, CDR1 is SGHDN and CDR2 is FVKESK. The length of the CDR3 is 16 residues. The CDR3 loop reads CASSQAQGATYNEQFF. The DNA of the CDR3 is TGTGCCAGCAGCCAAGCCCAGGGGGCAACCTACAATGAGCAGTTCTTC.

This clone was counted a single time. This chain connects TRBV9 to TRBJ1-1; 9 bases fit TRBD1. The V gene's germline CDR1 is SGDLS and CDR2 YYNGEE. The CDR3 loop spans 15 amino acids. J was trimmed by 4 bases and V by 3 bases; bases with no gene match: 7. This CDR3 is CASSGPQGAPTEAFF. The CDR3 nucleotides are TGTGCCAGCAGCGGCCCACAGGGGGCGCCCACTGAAGCTTTCTTT.

The V and J genes are TRBV5-1 and TRBJ1-1; 8 positions agree with TRBD1. Looked up from germline, CDR1 is SGHRS and CDR2 is YFSETQ. The CDR3 contains 14 residues. Trimming removed 3 bases from V and 5 bases from J; junction bases left unmatched: 6. CDR3 sequence: CASSSIQGATEAFF. Here the CDR3 DNA reads TGCGCCAGCAGCTCCATTCAGGGGGCAACTGAAGCTTTCTTT.

The rearrangement links TRBV4-2 to TRBJ2-5; TRBD2 matches at 7 bases. In germline, CDR1 is LGHNA, CDR2 YNFKEQ. V shed 4 bases, J shed 4 bases, and the junction held 6 bases outside the gene matches. The CDR3 spans 14 residues. The DNA of the CDR3 is TGTGCCAGCAGCCGGGGGGAGGGGCGAGAGACCCAGTACTTC. It encodes CASSRGEGRETQYF.

In its sample, this clone was seen a few times. V usage is TRBV6-1 and J usage is TRBJ1-2; 7 bases align to TRBD1. Germline loops: CDR1 MNHNS, CDR2 SASEGT. The CDR3 runs 14 residues. V was pared by 1 base and J by 8 bases, with 7 bases of the junction left unmatched. This CDR3 is CASSEVRTGGGYTF. The CDR3 coding sequence is TGTGCCAGCAGTGAAGTAAGGACAGGAGGAGGCTACACCTTC.

The gene calls are TRBV28 and TRBJ2-2; 8 nucleotides agree with TRBD2. The J segment lost 6 bases and the V segment lost 8 bases, leaving 11 bases of the junction unmatched. The CDR3 extends over 15 amino acids. Germline CDR1 and CDR2: MDHEN and SYDVKM. The CDR3 reads CASWAGGGRSGELFF. The CDR3 DNA follows: TGTGCCAGCTGGGCGGGGGGCGGAAGGTCCGGGGAGCTGTTTTTT.

The CDR3 region is CASSESRGHSTDTQYF. The CDR3 bases are TGCGCCAGCAGTGAGTCCAGGGGCCATAGCACAGATACGCAGTATTTT. The rearrangement links TRBV10-1 to TRBJ2-3; TRBD1 might be the D (6 bases). Germline CDR1 is WNHNN and CDR2 is SYGVQD (reference sequence). The CDR3 runs to 16 residues. V gave up 0 bases and J gave up 0 bases, with 10 bases separating them.

The gene calls are TRBV30 and TRBJ2-2; D gene ambiguous. V shed 3 bases and J shed 6 bases, with 11 bases lying between them. The CDR3 loop spans 13 amino acids. Per germline, CDR1 GTSNPN and CDR2 SVGIG (reference sequence). CDR3 DNA sequence: TGTGCCTGGAGCCTTCTTGAGGCCGGGGAGCTGTTTTTT. This encodes CAWSLLEAGELFF. Full variable domain (missing parts from reference TRBV30 and TRBJ2-2): SQTIHQWPATLVQPVGSPLSLECTVEGTSNPNLYWYRQAAGRGLQLLFYSVGIGQISSEVPQNLSASRPQDRQFILSSKKLLLSDSGFYLCAWSLLEAGELFFGEGSRLTVL.

The chain joins TRBV6-5 to TRBJ1-2, with TRBD1 as a possible D gene (6 bases). From germline, CDR1 is MNHEY and CDR2 SVGAGI. V was cut by 6 bases and J by 0 bases, with 8 bases left in between. The length of the CDR3 is 13 residues. CDR3 in amino acids: CASSRQANYGYTF. The DNA for the CDR3 is TGTGCCAGCAGCCGACAGGCTAACTATGGCTACACCTTC.

This chain links TRBV10-1 with TRBJ2-7; D may be TRBD2 (6 bases). Germline values: CDR1 WNHNN, CDR2 SYGVQD (reference sequence). V was pared by 3 bases and J by 3 bases, with 18 bases between. This CDR3 region has 16 residues. The CDR3 here is CASSDEQGGLIYEQYF. The CDR3 DNA reads as TGCGCCAGCAGTGATGAGCAGGGAGGTCTGATCTACGAGCAGTACTTC.

This clone was counted between two and nine times. The chain combines TRBV6-6 with TRBJ2-7; D perhaps matches TRBD1 (6 bases). Germline lookup yields CDR1 MNHNY and CDR2 SVGAGI (reference sequence). This CDR3 has 13 residues. V was clipped by 6 bases and J by 5 bases, with 14 bases between them. The CDR3 loop reads CASSSMDSHEQYF. CDR3 nucleotides: TGTGCCAGCAGCTCCATGGACAGCCACGAGCAGTACTTC.